A selection of T cell receptor beta chains follows, all from one sample in a study of blood T cell repertoires in COVID-19. Assay: immunoSEQ multiplex PCR; the TCRdb copy retains only in-frame clones and omits some. The table includes around 170,000 clones, roughly 80% detected once. Sequenced: peripheral blood. The receptors come from a man younger than 35 with active or convalescent COVID-19. Each CDR3 is given with its conserved first and last residue. Each record gives: CDR3 length, V gene, D gene, J gene, clone size, CDR3 DNA, CDR3 protein. A D gene is named only where the DNA matches it firmly. Where a row states a size, it is once, few, many or the class of an expanded clone; other rows omit it.

length: 15
V: TRBV29-1
D: NA
J: TRBJ2-2
size: NA
DNA: TGCAGCGCTTCACAGGGATTACGAGGGAGCGGGGAGCTGTTTTTT
CDR3: CSASQGLRGSGELFF

length: 15
V: TRBV19
D: TRBD1
J: TRBJ1-2
size: NA
DNA: TGTGCCAGTAGTATCTCGACAGGGGATAGCTATGGCTACACCTTC
CDR3: CASSISTGDSYGYTF

length: 15
V: TRBV5-4
D: NA
J: TRBJ1-1
size: NA
DNA: TGTGCCAGCACAAAGCCAGGGGTCAAGAACACTGAAGCTTTCTTT
CDR3: CASTKPGVKNTEAFF

length: 12
V: TRBV7-9
D: NA
J: TRBJ1-2
size: NA
DNA: TGTGCCAGCAGCTTAGGAGGGTATGGCTACACCTTC
CDR3: CASSLGGYGYTF

length: 15
V: TRBV6-6
D: TRBD2
J: TRBJ2-2
size: NA
DNA: TGTGCCAGCGTGTTAGCGGGGGGTCACACCGGGGAGCTGTTTTTT
CDR3: CASVLAGGHTGELFF

length: 16
V: TRBV5-4
D: TRBD1
J: TRBJ2-2
size: NA
DNA: TGTGCCAGCAGCTCATCCAGGGGGCGGGACACCGGGGAGCTGTTTTTT
CDR3: CASSSSRGRDTGELFF

length: 17
V: TRBV28
D: NA
J: TRBJ1-5
size: NA
DNA: TGTGCCAGCAGCCCAAATAACGGGCAGACGGTGGGGGGTCGCCAGCATTTT
CDR3: CASSPNNGQTVGGRQHF

length: 20
V: TRBV4-2
D: TRBD2
J: TRBJ2-4
size: NA
DNA: TGTGCCAGCAGCCAAGGGCGCTCTAGCGGGAGCCCGGGGGCCAAAAACATTCAGTACTTC
CDR3: CASSQGRSSGSPGAKNIQYF

length: 14
V: TRBV11-1
D: NA
J: TRBJ2-1
size: NA
DNA: TGTGCCAGCAGCTTGCGGGACTCCTACAATGAGCAGTTCTTC
CDR3: CASSLRDSYNEQFF

length: 15
V: TRBV5-1
D: TRBD2
J: TRBJ2-2
size: NA
DNA: TGCGCCAGCAGCAGGGGACTAGAACCCGCCGGGGAGCTGTTTTTT
CDR3: CASSRGLEPAGELFF

length: 14
V: TRBV11-2
D: TRBD1
J: TRBJ2-7
size: NA
DNA: TGTGCCAGCAGCTTAAACAGGGGATCCTACGAGCAGTACTTC
CDR3: CASSLNRGSYEQYF

length: 14
V: TRBV5-5
D: TRBD1
J: TRBJ2-7
size: NA
DNA: TGTGCCAGCAGCAAGGGACAGGGGGTCTACGAGCAGTACTTC
CDR3: CASSKGQGVYEQYF

length: 22
V: TRBV6-1
D: TRBD2
J: TRBJ2-6
size: few
DNA: TGTGCCAGCAGTGAAGCGGCTTACTCCGGGACTAGCGGGGCGTCTGGGGCCAACGTCCTGACTTTC
CDR3: CASSEAAYSGTSGASGANVLTF

length: 13
V: TRBV6-1
D: NA
J: TRBJ2-5
size: NA
DNA: TGTGCCAGCAGTGAAGCGGCCGTCCAGACCCAGTACTTC
CDR3: CASSEAAVQTQYF

length: 15
V: TRBV5-1
D: NA
J: TRBJ2-3
size: NA
DNA: TGCGCCAGCACCCCCGGTCGATCTACCACAGATACGCAGTATTTT
CDR3: CASTPGRSTTDTQYF

length: 14
V: TRBV5-4
D: NA
J: TRBJ1-3
size: NA
DNA: TGTGCCAGCAGCTTAGGGGTTTCTGGAAACACCATATATTTT
CDR3: CASSLGVSGNTIYF

length: 15
V: TRBV5-1
D: NA
J: TRBJ1-5
size: few
DNA: TGCGCCAGCAGCTTGGAAGGGGTAGGGAATCAGCCCCAGCATTTT
CDR3: CASSLEGVGNQPQHF

length: 14
V: TRBV18
D: NA
J: TRBJ1-2
size: NA
DNA: TGTGCCAGCTCACCACCGGGACAAACCTATGGCTACACCTTC
CDR3: CASSPPGQTYGYTF

length: 17
V: TRBV29-1
D: TRBD2
J: TRBJ2-1
size: NA
DNA: TGCAGCGTCTTGACTAGCGGGAGGTTGCGGTCCTACAATGAGCAGTTCTTC
CDR3: CSVLTSGRLRSYNEQFF

length: 16
V: TRBV5-1
D: TRBD1
J: TRBJ2-7
size: NA
DNA: TGCGCCAGCAGCCTATTGGGACAGCCGAGCTCCTACGAGCAGTACTTC
CDR3: CASSLLGQPSSYEQYF

length: 13
V: TRBV7-9
D: NA
J: TRBJ2-3
size: NA
DNA: TGTGCCAGCAGCCCTGGGACTCCAGATACGCAGTATTTT
CDR3: CASSPGTPDTQYF

length: 15
V: TRBV9
D: TRBD2
J: TRBJ2-1
size: NA
DNA: TGTGCCAGCAGCGTGGGCGGGAGGACCTACAATGAGCAGTTCTTC
CDR3: CASSVGGRTYNEQFF

length: 15
V: TRBV5-1
D: TRBD2
J: TRBJ2-7
size: once
DNA: TGCGCCAGCAGCCAAGGACTAGCGGGGGCCTACGAGCAGTACTTC
CDR3: CASSQGLAGAYEQYF

length: 15
V: TRBV19
D: NA
J: TRBJ1-5
size: NA
DNA: TGTGCCAGTAGTATAGATCTCCAGGGGACTCAGCCCCAGCATTTT
CDR3: CASSIDLQGTQPQHF

length: 14
V: TRBV7-7
D: TRBD2
J: TRBJ2-5
size: NA
DNA: TGTGCTAGCAGCCTACTAGCGGTTCACGAGACCCAGTACTTC
CDR3: CASSLLAVHETQYF

length: 15
V: TRBV6-5
D: TRBD1
J: TRBJ2-3
size: NA
DNA: TGTGCCAGCAGTTATGGACAGGGAAACACAGATACGCAGTATTTT
CDR3: CASSYGQGNTDTQYF

length: 16
V: TRBV10-2
D: NA
J: TRBJ1-3
size: NA
DNA: TGCGCCAGCAGTGGACTAGACACCCCCTCTGGAAACACCATATATTTT
CDR3: CASSGLDTPSGNTIYF

length: 14
V: TRBV19
D: TRBD2
J: TRBJ2-5
size: NA
DNA: TGTGCCAGTAGTATCCTAGCGGGGTCGGAGACCCAGTACTTC
CDR3: CASSILAGSETQYF

length: 12
V: TRBV5-1
D: NA
J: TRBJ2-3
size: NA
DNA: TGCGCCAGCAGGCCCATAGAAGATACGCAGTATTTT
CDR3: CASRPIEDTQYF

length: 13
V: TRBV2
D: NA
J: TRBJ1-3
size: NA
DNA: TGTGCCAGCCAGAGGGGGTGGGGAAACACCATATATTTT
CDR3: CASQRGWGNTIYF

length: 15
V: TRBV4-1
D: NA
J: TRBJ2-7
size: NA
DNA: TGCGCCAGCAGCCAAGGAGCCGTCGGGGGCTACGAGCAGTACTTC
CDR3: CASSQGAVGGYEQYF

length: 16
V: TRBV19
D: NA
J: TRBJ2-3
size: NA
DNA: TGTGCCAGTAGTGTACATCCGGGGGGCCACACAGATACGCAGTATTTT
CDR3: CASSVHPGGHTDTQYF

length: 17
V: TRBV4-2
D: NA
J: TRBJ1-2
size: NA
DNA: TGTGCCAGCAGCCAAGTACAGGCGGGGGGCGACGGCTATGGCTACACCTTC
CDR3: CASSQVQAGGDGYGYTF

length: 14
V: TRBV7-8
D: NA
J: TRBJ2-7
size: NA
DNA: TGTGCCAGCAGCCCGCGGGACCGGACCTACGAGCAGTACTTC
CDR3: CASSPRDRTYEQYF

length: 13
V: TRBV6-5
D: NA
J: TRBJ1-2
size: many
DNA: TGTGCCAGCAGTCGGGAGGGGAACTATGGCTACACCTTC
CDR3: CASSREGNYGYTF

length: 16
V: TRBV18
D: NA
J: TRBJ2-3
size: few
DNA: TGTGCCAGCTCACAGGGGATAGTATCTAGCACAGATACGCAGTATTTT
CDR3: CASSQGIVSSTDTQYF

length: 14
V: TRBV3-1/TRBV3-2
D: TRBD1
J: TRBJ2-7
size: NA
DNA: TGTGCCAGCAGCCTCCGACAGGGGGCTATCGAGCAGTACTTC
CDR3: CASSLRQGAIEQYF

length: 15
V: TRBV2
D: TRBD1
J: TRBJ2-2
size: NA
DNA: TGTGCCAGCCTAAGACAGGGGCCGAACACCGGGGAGCTGTTTTTT
CDR3: CASLRQGPNTGELFF

length: 15
V: TRBV24-1
D: NA
J: TRBJ2-1
size: NA
DNA: TGTGCCACCAGTGATTCCGGGGCAGGGACAAATGAGCAGTTCTTC
CDR3: CATSDSGAGTNEQFF

length: 14
V: TRBV15
D: NA
J: TRBJ2-1
size: NA
DNA: TGTGCCACCAGCAGAGATCTAGGAGGGTGGGAGCAGTTCTTC
CDR3: CATSRDLGGWEQFF

length: 15
V: TRBV10-3
D: NA
J: TRBJ1-4
size: NA
DNA: TGTGCCATCAGTGATCCGGGACAAGCTAATGAAAAACTGTTTTTT
CDR3: CAISDPGQANEKLFF

length: 16
V: TRBV15
D: NA
J: TRBJ2-2
size: few
DNA: TGTGCCACCAGCAGAGGCCAGGGGAAGGGTCACGGGGAGCTGTTTTTT
CDR3: CATSRGQGKGHGELFF

length: 14
V: TRBV18
D: NA
J: TRBJ1-2
size: NA
DNA: TGTGCCAGCTCACAGACCGGGAAAGAGGATGGCTACACCTTC
CDR3: CASSQTGKEDGYTF

length: 19
V: TRBV2
D: TRBD1
J: TRBJ2-5
size: NA
DNA: TGTGCCAGCAGGCGAGAACGACAGGGTTTTTTTTTATTCGCCGAGACCCAGTACTTC
CDR3: CASRRERQGFFLFAETQYF

length: 14
V: TRBV24-1
D: TRBD2
J: TRBJ2-2
size: NA
DNA: TGTGCCACCACGGCTAGCGGGAAAACCGGGGAGCTGTTTTTT
CDR3: CATTASGKTGELFF

length: 16
V: TRBV19
D: TRBD1
J: TRBJ1-2
size: once
DNA: TGTGCCAGTAGTGTAACCGGGACAGCCAACCTTCGGGGCTACACCTTC
CDR3: CASSVTGTANLRGYTF

length: 13
V: TRBV29-1
D: NA
J: TRBJ1-1
size: NA
DNA: TGCAGCGTTGAGGGGGGATGGGGCACTGAAGCTTTCTTT
CDR3: CSVEGGWGTEAFF

length: 13
V: TRBV2
D: TRBD1
J: TRBJ1-5
size: once
DNA: TGTGCCAGCAGTGGACAGGGTAACCAGCCCCAGCATTTT
CDR3: CASSGQGNQPQHF

length: 18
V: TRBV5-4
D: NA
J: TRBJ2-6
size: once
DNA: TGTGCCAGCAGCTTGCGGAGCCCCACACTCTCTGGGGCCAACGTCCTGACTTTC
CDR3: CASSLRSPTLSGANVLTF

length: 16
V: TRBV10-3
D: TRBD1
J: TRBJ2-7
size: NA
DNA: TGTGCCATCAGTGTAGGGACAGGGGGTTCCTCCTACGAGCAGTACTTC
CDR3: CAISVGTGGSSYEQYF

length: 15
V: TRBV5-1
D: TRBD2
J: TRBJ2-7
size: NA
DNA: TGCGCCAGCAGCCACGGGACTAGCGGGGGCTACGAGCAGTACTTC
CDR3: CASSHGTSGGYEQYF

length: 15
V: TRBV6-1
D: NA
J: TRBJ1-1
size: NA
DNA: TGTGCCAGCAGTGAAGAGCCCTATACAGGGACTGAAGCTTTCTTT
CDR3: CASSEEPYTGTEAFF